The 21 T cell receptor beta chains presented below share a single source sample, sequenced in a study of cytotoxic CD8 clonotypes in ibrutinib-treated CLL. Data came from immunoSEQ multiplex PCR; TCRdb stores just in-frame clones and leaves some out. Of about 45,000 clones detected, approximately 65% appear once; the ten largest clones hold about a fifth. This sample comprised PBMCs, obtained after 24 months of ibrutinib treatment. The receptors derive from a human donor with chronic lymphocytic leukemia.

The V and J genes are TRBV28 and TRBJ1-1; no clear D gene. This CDR3 has 15 residues. Germline CDR1 and CDR2: MDHEN and SYDVKM. Trimming removed 5 bases at V and 2 bases at J, with 15 bases between. CDR3 in DNA: TGTGCCAGCAGTGAACATTCGACGGGAAACACTGAAGCTTTCTTT. Residues: CASSEHSTGNTEAFF.

The V gene is TRBV18, the J gene TRBJ2-1, with D possibly TRBD2 on 6 matching bases. Between the trimmed V and J ends, which lost 3 bases and 2 bases, there was a span of 8 bases. The CDR3 length is 14 residues. Germline CDR1 KGHSH, CDR2 LQKENI. In DNA form, the CDR3 reads TGTGCCAGCTCACCGGGACTTCCCTACAATGAGCAGTTCTTC. Translated, it gives CASSPGLPYNEQFF.

The chain couples TRBV4-1 to TRBJ1-1; maybe TRBD1 (5 bases). V dropped 2 bases and J dropped 5 bases, with 27 bases sitting between them. Germline V gene data show CDR1 as MGHRA and CDR2 as YSYEKL. The CDR3 runs 19 residues. The CDR3 DNA reads as TGCGCCAGCAGCCAATGGACTTCTCGGGGGAGGAGTGGGATAACTGAAGCTTTCTTT. It encodes CASSQWTSRGRSGITEAFF.

This clone was recorded only once. The chain joins TRBV2 to TRBJ1-6; D unresolved. CDR3 length: 13 residues. Trimming left V 4 bases short and J 10 bases short, with 11 bases between. Germline V gene sequence: CDR1 SNHLY, CDR2 FYNNEI. In DNA, the CDR3 is TGTGCCAGCAGTGTGGGTCGTGGATCACCCCTCCACTTT. This codes for CASSVGRGSPLHF.

CDR3 in DNA: TGTGGCTACGGGAAAAACATTCAGTACTTC. Translation gives CGYGKNIQYF. This chain links TRBV21-1 with TRBJ2-4; TRBD2, the D gene given by the table, was not confirmed from the DNA. TRBV21-1 is a documented pseudogene. This CDR3 has 10 residues.

The chain links TRBV6-5 to TRBJ2-7, with a possible D match to TRBD1 (5 bases). CDR1 and CDR2 (germline): MNHEY, SVGAGI. This CDR3 is built from 13 residues. Trimming cost V 7 bases and J 4 bases, with 14 bases left between them. In nucleotides, the CDR3 is TGTGCCAGCACCTCCACCCAGGGATACGAGCAGTACTTC. Its translation is CASTSTQGYEQYF.

V is TRBV25-1 and J is TRBJ2-1; no clear D. This CDR3 spans 13 amino acids. V was trimmed by 5 bases and J by 13 bases, leaving 18 bases between them. Germline-derived CDR1 and CDR2 are MGHDK and SYGVNS. The CDR3, as DNA: TGTGCCAGCAGTCCTACTGTCCCTCTAGACCAGTTCTTC. Translated: CASSPTVPLDQFF.

In this sample, this clone turned up once. The chain joins TRBV4-2 to TRBJ2-6; maybe TRBD2 (6 bases). The CDR3 is 17 amino acids. With 1 base removed from V and 0 bases from J, the gap between germline ends came to 10 bases. Looked up from germline, CDR1 is LGHNA and CDR2 is YNFKEQ. CDR3: CASSQVGGNSGANVLTF. The CDR3 DNA reads TGTGCCAGCAGCCAAGTCGGGGGAAACTCTGGGGCCAACGTCCTGACTTTC.

V is TRBV5-1 and J is TRBJ2-7; weak D call: TRBD2 (7 bases). The germline V and J ends were trimmed by 2 bases and 7 bases, with 16 bases remaining between them. Germline V gene lookup returns CDR1 SGHRS and CDR2 YFSETQ. This CDR3 is 14 amino acids long. Written as DNA, the CDR3 is TGCGCCAGCAGCTTTGAAGGGGGGGTCTTAGAGCAGTACTTC. Amino acids: CASSFEGGVLEQYF.

This clone was seen ten or more times. V is TRBV11-2 and J is TRBJ1-1; D is undetermined. Deletions cut 5 bases from V and 5 bases from J, with 18 bases between. The CDR3 loop spans 15 amino acids. The V gene's germline CDR1 is SGHAT and CDR2 FQNNGV. In nucleotides, the CDR3 is TGTGCCAGCAGCCGTACTGGGGTAGCGAGAACTGAAGCTTTCTTT. This gives the protein CASSRTGVARTEAFF.

The chain employs TRBV9 and TRBJ1-5; TRBD1 agrees at 8 bases. The CDR3 totals 15 residues. In germline, CDR1 is SGDLS, CDR2 YYNGEE. Germline trimming cut 3 bases from V and 4 bases from J; bases unmatched to any gene: 6. The CDR3 here is CASSASTGVNQPQHF. The CDR3 nucleotides read TGTGCCAGCAGCGCCTCGACAGGGGTTAATCAGCCCCAGCATTTT.

This clone came up a few times. The chain employs TRBV18 and TRBJ2-1, with TRBD2 matching 13 bases. CDR1 KGHSH and CDR2 LQKENI come from the germline V gene. V was clipped by 3 bases and J by 10 bases; unmatched bases: 6. The CDR3 covers 15 residues. In nucleotides, the CDR3 is TGTGCCAGCTCACCTCCGGGACTAGCGGGGAGGGAGCAGTTCTTC. It encodes CASSPPGLAGREQFF.

This sequence joins TRBV6-5 and TRBJ2-7; 10 bases map to TRBD2. The V gene end was trimmed by 1 base and the J gene end by 5 bases; junction bases not matched to a gene: 5. This CDR3 has 15 residues. Germline V CDR1 and CDR2: MNHEY, SVGAGI. This CDR3 is CASSYLPSGSHEQYF. The CDR3 DNA sequence: TGTGCCAGCAGTTACTTACCTAGCGGGAGCCACGAGCAGTACTTC.

The chain joins TRBV7-2 to TRBJ1-5, with D possibly TRBD1 on 5 matching bases. Germline lookup yields CDR1 SGHTA and CDR2 FQGNSA. V gave up 4 bases and J gave up 9 bases, with 16 bases separating them. This CDR3 has 14 amino acids. The CDR3 spells CASSSSGLSGPQHF. CDR3 DNA: TGTGCCAGCAGCTCTTCAGGGCTGTCTGGGCCCCAGCATTTT.

This chain joins TRBV2 and TRBJ1-2; 9 nucleotides line up with TRBD1. The junction had 9 bases not matched to a gene; V was cut back by 3 bases and J by 10 bases. CDR3 size: 14 residues. Germline-derived CDR1 and CDR2 are SNHLY and FYNNEI. The CDR3 is CASSDRQGVMDYTF. CDR3 nucleotides: TGTGCCAGCAGTGACCGACAGGGGGTAATGGACTACACCTTC.

This clone was seen at least ten times. The V and J genes are TRBV6-1 and TRBJ1-2; D gene uncertain. Germline V gene data show CDR1 as MNHNS and CDR2 as SASEGT. V lost 3 bases to trimming and J lost 2 bases, with 10 bases between them. CDR3 size: 14 residues. For the CDR3, the DNA is TGTGCCAGCAGTGATACGACCGAGAACTATGGCTACACCTTC. It codes for CASSDTTENYGYTF.

The chain uses TRBV6-6 and TRBJ1-5, with D hard to call. Trimming took 5 bases from V and 7 from J, leaving 6 bases between them. The CDR3 consists of 11 residues. Per germline, CDR1 MNHNY and CDR2 SVGAGI (reference sequence). CDR3 bases: TGTGCCAGCAGTGAGGGACAGCCCCAGCATTTT. It encodes CASSEGQPQHF.

This clone was counted only a few times. J is TRBJ1-1 and V is TRBV2, with 7 bases identical to TRBD1. The germline V gene encodes CDR1 SNHLY and CDR2 FYNNEI. The length of the CDR3 is 14 residues. The V and J ends lost 3 bases and 3 bases, in that order; junction bases with no gene match: 4. CDR3 DNA: TGTGCCAGCAGTGAGATACAGGGGTACACTGAAGCTTTCTTT. As protein: CASSEIQGYTEAFF.

The chain combines TRBV7-2 with TRBJ1-1; no clear D. The germline V gene has CDR1 SGHTA and CDR2 FQGNSA. There are 14 residues in the CDR3. With 3 bases removed from V and 2 bases from J, the gap between germline ends came to 10 bases. CDR3 sequence: CASSLRHPNTEAFF. CDR3 DNA: TGTGCCAGCAGCTTGAGGCACCCCAACACTGAAGCTTTCTTT.

The V call is TRBV4-2, the J call TRBJ1-2; D is unclear. With 0 bases removed from V and 4 bases from J, the gap between germline ends came to 9 bases. This CDR3 has 14 amino acids. Germline lookup yields CDR1 LGHNA and CDR2 YNFKEQ. This CDR3 is CASSQEGMGYGYTF. CDR3 nucleotides: TGTGCCAGCAGCCAAGAAGGGATGGGCTATGGCTACACCTTC.

The chain links TRBV19 to TRBJ2-3; 14 bases fit TRBD2. Germline CDR1 is LNHDA and CDR2 is SQIVND (reference sequence). This CDR3 has 17 amino acids. V lost 10 bases, J lost 1 base, and 10 bases stayed unmatched. The CDR3 loop is CATGTSGRAMGTDTQYF. In DNA, the CDR3 is TGTGCCACAGGGACTAGCGGGAGAGCGATGGGCACAGATACGCAGTATTTT.